The clone carrying this T cell receptor (beta chain) occurred a few times. Its specificity is unknown. This sample stems from a study of beta chain features in type 1 diabetes. Turning to the study itself: Healthy donors and patients had similar age, gender and cell yields. Findings of the study overall: PCR might show a preference for shorter templates, equally across patients and controls. Patients' naive, central memory and regulatory TCRB repertoires appeared more alike than those of healthy donors.

The entirety of the isolated RNA underwent reverse transcription, so expressed TCRB transcripts were sequenced. Each sample of naive, central memory or regulatory T cells had, on average, roughly 3.6 million reads. TCRdb's copy holds only in-frame clones and misses some; the assay was immunoSEQ multiplex PCR. Of about 150,000 clones in the sample, over 8.5% are singletons; the top ten hold about 1.9%. The sequence came from a man between 18 and 35 years old in good health. Specimen: central memory CD4+ T cells from blood.

The CDR3 region has the DNA TGTGCCAGCAGCCGGCATGGATTAGGCGTCTACGAGCAGTACTTC. As protein: CASSRHGLGVYEQYF. The chain recombines TRBV14 with TRBJ2-7; D gene ambiguous. The V gene lost 4 bases and the J gene lost 3 bases, with 16 bases spanning the gap. The CDR3 length is 15 residues. The germline CDR1 and CDR2 sequences are SGHDN and FVKESK.